Listed below are T cell receptor beta chains from one sample, sequenced in a study of PD-1 blockade in classical Hodgkin lymphoma. Clones were read by immunoSEQ multiplex PCR, and TCRdb kept only the in-frame ones, dropping some. Of about 100,000 clones listed, approximately 90% are singletons. The source material was peripheral blood mononuclear cells (PBMCs), sampled before the second cycle of nivolumab. These receptors came from a human donor with classical Hodgkin lymphoma. Each CDR3 is given with its conserved first and last residue. Fields, in order: CDR3 protein, CDR3 DNA, D gene, V gene, J gene, clone size. D genes are given only for firm matches. Clone size appears in some rows only: once, few, many, or a class for an expanded clone.

CATRDGLGQGSREKLFF	TGTGCCACCAGAGACGGGTTGGGACAGGGATCTCGGGAAAAACTGTTTTTT	TRBD1	TRBV15	TRBJ1-4	.
CASSPTGDRNGYTF	TGTGCCAGCAGCCCCACCGGGGACAGAAATGGCTACACCTTC	TRBD1	TRBV9	TRBJ1-2	.
CASSIYRNTEAFF	TGTGCCAGTAGTATTTACAGGAACACTGAAGCTTTCTTT	.	TRBV19	TRBJ1-1	.
CASSLGLPGSGANVLTF	TGTGCCAGCAGCTTGGGACTCCCGGGGTCTGGGGCCAACGTCCTGACTTTC	.	TRBV7-7	TRBJ2-6	.
CASSGTSGGYNEQFF	TGTGCCAGCAGCGGTACTAGCGGGGGTTACAATGAGCAGTTCTTC	TRBD2	TRBV9	TRBJ2-1	once
CSVGTPGWTDTQYF	TGCAGCGTTGGGACTCCAGGTTGGACAGATACGCAGTATTTT	.	TRBV29-1	TRBJ2-3	.
CASSYSKRSKGEQFF	TGTGCCAGCAGTTACTCGAAGCGGTCCAAGGGTGAGCAGTTCTTC	.	TRBV6-5	TRBJ2-1	.
CASMEAKLRGANVLTF	TGTGCCAGCATGGAAGCTAAACTACGTGGGGCCAACGTCCTGACTTTC	.	TRBV2	TRBJ2-6	.
CASSITTDTDTQYF	TGTGCCAGTAGTATAACCACAGACACAGATACGCAGTATTTT	.	TRBV19	TRBJ2-3	.
CASKLTERPTSEQYF	TGCGCCAGCAAATTGACAGAGCGGCCCACCTCCGAGCAGTACTTC	.	TRBV10-1	TRBJ2-7	.
CASSSRSGGDEQYF	TGTGCCAGCAGCTCGCGGTCGGGGGGGGACGAGCAGTACTTC	TRBD2	TRBV7-2	TRBJ2-7	.
CASSIGGTGKSQHF	TGTGCCAGTAGTATAGGTGGAACCGGCAAGTCCCAGCATTTT	.	TRBV19	TRBJ1-5	few
CASAGRNSDEQFF	TGTGCCAGTGCAGGGAGGAATAGCGATGAGCAGTTCTTC	.	TRBV19	TRBJ2-1	.
CASSATGQGANYGYTF	TGTGCCAGCAGCGCCACGGGACAGGGGGCAAACTATGGCTACACCTTC	TRBD1	TRBV9	TRBJ1-2	few
CASSPRDRHLYGYTF	TGTGCCAGCAGCCCCCGGGACAGGCACCTCTATGGCTACACCTTC	TRBD1	TRBV11-2	TRBJ1-2	.
CASSMTVRGQETQYF	TGTGCCAGTAGTATGACTGTAAGGGGTCAAGAGACCCAGTACTTC	.	TRBV19	TRBJ2-5	.
CASSRDGFNSPLHF	TGTGCCAGCAGTCGGGACGGGTTTAATTCACCCCTCCACTTT	.	TRBV6-4	TRBJ1-6	.
CASSSMDAGTDTQYF	TGTGCCAGCAGCTCTATGGATGCCGGCACAGATACGCAGTATTTT	.	TRBV11-2	TRBJ2-3	.
CASRTGRQDTQYF	TGTGCCAGCAGGACAGGGCGGCAAGATACGCAGTATTTT	TRBD1	TRBV2	TRBJ2-3	.
CASSDSPAPDTQYF	TGTGCCAGCAGTGACTCTCCAGCACCAGATACGCAGTATTTT	.	TRBV6-4	TRBJ2-3	.
CASSAGGHSGNTIYF	TGTGCCAGCAGTGCAGGGGGGCACTCTGGAAACACCATATATTTT	TRBD1	TRBV28	TRBJ1-3	.
CASSLDDRDSREKLFF	TGTGCCAGCAGCTTAGACGACCGGGACAGCCGTGAAAAACTGTTTTTT	TRBD1	TRBV11-2	TRBJ1-4	.
CASTISGRPGEQYF	TGTGCCAGCACCATTTCGGGCAGGCCCGGCGAGCAGTACTTC	.	TRBV28	TRBJ2-7	once
CASSHDINGYTF	TGTGCCAGCAGCCACGACATTAATGGCTACACCTTC	.	TRBV13	TRBJ1-2	once
CASSSPGGTNEKLFF	TGCGCCAGCAGCTCCCCAGGGGGCACTAATGAAAAACTGTTTTTT	TRBD1	TRBV5-1	TRBJ1-4	.
CASSLAVGKNTEAFF	TGTGCCAGCAGCTTAGCGGTCGGGAAGAACACTGAAGCTTTCTTT	.	TRBV7-9	TRBJ1-1	.
CASIMASGGYEQFF	TGTGCCAGCATCATGGCTAGCGGGGGTTATGAGCAGTTCTTC	TRBD2	TRBV2	TRBJ2-1	.
CASSLDGTVQETQYF	TGTGCCAGCAGCTTAGATGGGACGGTACAAGAGACCCAGTACTTC	.	TRBV11-3	TRBJ2-5	.
CASSGFYEQYF	TGTGCCAGCAGTGGGTTCTACGAGCAGTACTTC	.	TRBV25-1	TRBJ2-7	.
CATSRGQAYTEAFF	TGTGCCACCAGCAGGGGACAGGCCTACACTGAAGCTTTCTTT	TRBD1	TRBV15	TRBJ1-1	.
CASSLVADVYGYTF	TGTGCCAGCAGCTTAGTTGCCGATGTCTATGGCTACACCTTC	.	TRBV7-2	TRBJ1-2	.
CSVEDPGDYGNTIYF	TGCAGCGTTGAAGATCCTGGGGATTACGGAAACACCATATATTTT	.	TRBV29-1	TRBJ1-3	.
CASSYSISNYGYTF	TGTGCCAGCAGTTACTCCATTTCTAACTATGGCTACACCTTC	.	TRBV6-5	TRBJ1-2	.
CASSLGGTGGTTSSYEQYF	TGTGCCAGCAGTTTAGGCGGTACAGGGGGCACGACGAGCTCCTACGAGCAGTACTTC	TRBD1	TRBV27	TRBJ2-7	.
CASKVEGGGNTIYF	TGTGCCAGCAAGGTCGAGGGAGGTGGAAACACCATATATTTT	.	TRBV2	TRBJ1-3	.
CASSFPGQGLQETQYF	TGTGCCAGCAGTTTCCCAGGCCAGGGGCTCCAAGAGACCCAGTACTTC	.	TRBV6-5	TRBJ2-5	.
CASSLWGETQYF	TGTGCCAGCAGCTTATGGGGCGAGACCCAGTACTTC	.	TRBV7-2	TRBJ2-5	.
CASSFNRGTGTNEKLFF	TGTGCCAGCAGCTTCAACAGGGGGACCGGCACTAATGAAAAACTGTTTTTT	TRBD1	TRBV11-2	TRBJ1-4	.
CASSFLPTTVNTEAFF	TGTGCCAGCAGCTTTCTCCCTACGACGGTGAACACTGAAGCTTTCTTT	.	TRBV7-6	TRBJ1-1	once
CASSLRGSTFYGYTF	TGTGCCAGCAGCCTACGGGGCAGTACCTTTTATGGCTACACCTTC	.	TRBV5-5	TRBJ1-2	.
CASSWGDETQYF	TGTGCCAGCAGCTGGGGGGATGAGACCCAGTACTTC	.	TRBV7-6	TRBJ2-5	.
CSVEDAERTAYF	TGCAGCGTTGAAGATGCGGAAAGGACCGCTTACTTC	.	TRBV29-1	TRBJ2-7	.
CAISDPGLAENEQFF	TGTGCCATCAGTGACCCCGGACTAGCTGAAAATGAGCAGTTCTTC	TRBD2	TRBV10-3	TRBJ2-1	once
CSVDSWTPGGYTF	TGCAGCGTTGACTCATGGACACCTGGCGGCTACACCTTC	.	TRBV29-1	TRBJ1-2	.
CASSLGGLAGAMVF	TGTGCCAGCAGCTTAGGGGGACTAGCGGGGGCCATGGTCTTC	TRBD2	TRBV7-2	TRBJ2-1	.
CASSLVGAVYGYTF	TGTGCCAGCAGCTTAGTAGGGGCCGTCTATGGCTACACCTTC	.	TRBV7-9	TRBJ1-2	.
CSVTRQGLLYSYEQYF	TGCAGCGTGACCCGGCAGGGACTTTTATATTCCTACGAGCAGTACTTC	.	TRBV29-1	TRBJ2-7	.
CASSVPGQTYEQYF	TGTGCCAGCAGCGTACCGGGACAGACCTACGAGCAGTACTTC	TRBD1	TRBV5-5	TRBJ2-7	.
CASSLDRAGGYNEQFF	TGTGCCAGCAGCTTAGATCGGGCGGGGGGGTACAATGAGCAGTTCTTC	TRBD2	TRBV11-2	TRBJ2-1	.
CASSLDLSGRMNTEAFF	TGTGCCAGCAGCTTAGATTTGAGCGGCAGAATGAACACTGAAGCTTTCTTT	.	TRBV11-2	TRBJ1-1	.
CASSWTSGGAYEQYF	TGTGCCAGCAGCTGGACTAGCGGGGGGGCATACGAGCAGTACTTC	TRBD2	TRBV7-6	TRBJ2-7	.
CASSDPGLLMNTEAFF	TGTGCCAGCAGCGACCCGGGACTACTAATGAACACTGAAGCTTTCTTT	.	TRBV28	TRBJ1-1	.
CASSKVGTGGYEQYF	TGTGCCAGCAGCAAAGTGGGGACAGGGGGCTACGAGCAGTACTTC	.	TRBV21-1	TRBJ2-7	.
CAWSVGGGTDTQYF	TGTGCCTGGAGTGTGGGTGGGGGCACAGATACGCAGTATTTT	.	TRBV30	TRBJ2-3	once